This T cell receptor beta chain derives from a study of regulatory T cells in long-lasting Graves disease. V lost 5 bases, J lost 8 bases, and 11 bases stayed unmatched. CDR3 length: 15 amino acids. Germline CDR1 reads SGHTA; CDR2 reads FQGNSA. Ten or more counts support this clonotype. The time point is: newly diagnosed GD, antithyroid drugs for less than 3 months. PBMC RNA was the source of the TCR library. A peripheral blood sample, around 8.6 milliliters in volume, was drawn into EDTA tubes. Arm-PCR with iRepertoire HTBI primers amplified the CDR3 regions for these TCR beta libraries. TCRdb ran MiXCR on the multiplex PCR reads and lists one entry per CDR3 protein. The data contain under 300,000 distinct CDR3 sequences, about 17% of them singletons. These sequences were also reported in another study, on T cells in Graves' hyperthyroidism and ophthalmopathy. That work states: In the first-round RT-PCR of the TCR CDR3, the HTBI primer set was used.

Sequencing was performed on peripheral blood mononuclear cells (PBMCs), taken at new diagnosis, from a patient treated with antithyroid drugs. The rearrangement links TRBV7-2 to TRBJ1-4, with 7 bases lining up with TRBD1. This TCR derives from a young woman with Graves disease. The CDR3 loop reads CASSLQGTDEEKLFF. CDR3 nucleotide sequence: TGTGCCAGCAGCCTACAGGGGACCGATGAGGAAAAACTGTTTTTT.